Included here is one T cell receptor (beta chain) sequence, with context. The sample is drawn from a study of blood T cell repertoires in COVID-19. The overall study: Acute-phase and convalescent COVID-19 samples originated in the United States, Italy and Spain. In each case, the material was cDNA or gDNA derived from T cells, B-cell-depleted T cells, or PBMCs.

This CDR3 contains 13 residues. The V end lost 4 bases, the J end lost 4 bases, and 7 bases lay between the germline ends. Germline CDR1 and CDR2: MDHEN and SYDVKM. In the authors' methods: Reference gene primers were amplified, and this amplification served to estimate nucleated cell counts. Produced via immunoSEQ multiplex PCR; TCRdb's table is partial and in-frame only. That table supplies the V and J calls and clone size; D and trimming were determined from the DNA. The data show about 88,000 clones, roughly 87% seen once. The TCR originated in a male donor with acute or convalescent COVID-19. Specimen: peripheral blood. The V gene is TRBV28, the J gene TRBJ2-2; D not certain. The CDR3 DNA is TGTGCCAGCAGTTCGTCGGGCACCGGGGAGCTGTTTTTT. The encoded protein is CASSSSGTGELFF.